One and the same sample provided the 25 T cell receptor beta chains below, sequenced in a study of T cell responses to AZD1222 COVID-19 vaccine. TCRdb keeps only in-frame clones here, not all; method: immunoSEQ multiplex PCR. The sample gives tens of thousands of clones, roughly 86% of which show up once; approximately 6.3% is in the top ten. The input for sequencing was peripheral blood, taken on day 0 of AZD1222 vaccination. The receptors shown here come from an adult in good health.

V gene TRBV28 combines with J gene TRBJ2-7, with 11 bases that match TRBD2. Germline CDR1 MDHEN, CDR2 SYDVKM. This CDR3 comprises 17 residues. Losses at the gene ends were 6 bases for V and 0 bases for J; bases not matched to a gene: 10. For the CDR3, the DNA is TGTGCCAGCAGCCACTCCCTAGCGGGAGGCTTCTCCTACGAGCAGTACTTC. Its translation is CASSHSLAGGFSYEQYF.

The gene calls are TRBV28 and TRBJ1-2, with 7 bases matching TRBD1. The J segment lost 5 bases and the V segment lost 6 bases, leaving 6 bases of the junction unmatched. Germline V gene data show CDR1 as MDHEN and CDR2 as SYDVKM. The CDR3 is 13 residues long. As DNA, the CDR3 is TGTGCCAGCAGCTGGGACAGCCGATATGGCTACACCTTC. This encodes CASSWDSRYGYTF.

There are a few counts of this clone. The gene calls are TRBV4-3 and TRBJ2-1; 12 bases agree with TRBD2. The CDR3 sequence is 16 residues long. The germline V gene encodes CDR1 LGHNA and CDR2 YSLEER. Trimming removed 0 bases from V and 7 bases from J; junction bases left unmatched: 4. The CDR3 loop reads CASSQDLTSGRNEQFF. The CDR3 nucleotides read TGCGCCAGCAGCCAAGATCTAACTAGCGGGAGGAATGAGCAGTTCTTC.

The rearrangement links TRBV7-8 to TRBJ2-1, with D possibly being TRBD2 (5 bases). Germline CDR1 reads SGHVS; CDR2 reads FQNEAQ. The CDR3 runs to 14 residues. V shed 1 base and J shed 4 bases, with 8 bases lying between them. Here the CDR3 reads CASSLDLAYNEQFF. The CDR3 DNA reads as TGTGCCAGCAGCTTAGACCTAGCATACAATGAGCAGTTCTTC.

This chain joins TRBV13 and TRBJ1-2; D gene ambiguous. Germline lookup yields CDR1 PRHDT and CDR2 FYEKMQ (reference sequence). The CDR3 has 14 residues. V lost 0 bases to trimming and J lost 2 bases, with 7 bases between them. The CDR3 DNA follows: TGTGCCAGCAGCTTAGGCACGGGAAACTATGGCTACACCTTC. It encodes CASSLGTGNYGYTF.

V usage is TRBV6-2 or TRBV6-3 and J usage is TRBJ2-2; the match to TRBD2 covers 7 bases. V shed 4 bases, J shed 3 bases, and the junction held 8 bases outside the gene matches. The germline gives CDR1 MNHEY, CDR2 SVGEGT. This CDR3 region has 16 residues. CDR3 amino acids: CASSWVAGMDTGELFF. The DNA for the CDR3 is TGTGCCAGCAGTTGGGTAGCGGGCATGGACACCGGGGAGCTGTTTTTT.

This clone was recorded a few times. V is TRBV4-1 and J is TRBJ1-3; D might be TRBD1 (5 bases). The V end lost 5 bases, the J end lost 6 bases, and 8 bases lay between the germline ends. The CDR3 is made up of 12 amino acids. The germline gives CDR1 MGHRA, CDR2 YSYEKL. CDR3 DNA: TGCGCCAGCAGCTCAGGGTTAAACACCATATATTTT. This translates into CASSSGLNTIYF.

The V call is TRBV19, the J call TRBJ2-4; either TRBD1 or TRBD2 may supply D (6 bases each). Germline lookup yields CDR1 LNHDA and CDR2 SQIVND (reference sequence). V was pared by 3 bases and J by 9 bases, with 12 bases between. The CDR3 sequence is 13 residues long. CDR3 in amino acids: CASSMGGAGIQYF. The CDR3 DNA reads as TGTGCCAGTAGTATGGGGGGCGCGGGCATTCAGTACTTC.

The CDR3 DNA sequence: TGTGCCAGCAGCCTACCAGCCTTTGCCGGGGAGCTGTTTTTT. This encodes CASSLPAFAGELFF. The chain recombines TRBV5-4 with TRBJ2-2, with D uncertain. The germline V and J ends were trimmed by 4 bases and 6 bases, with 13 bases remaining between them. This CDR3 is built from 14 residues. CDR1 is SGHNT and CDR2 is YYREEE in the germline V gene (reference sequence).

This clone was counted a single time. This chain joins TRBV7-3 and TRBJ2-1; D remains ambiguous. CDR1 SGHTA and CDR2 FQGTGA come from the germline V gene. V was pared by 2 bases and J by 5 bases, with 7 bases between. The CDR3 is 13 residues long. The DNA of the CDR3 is TGTGCCAGCAGCTTAGGGCTACACAATGAGCAGTTCTTC. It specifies CASSLGLHNEQFF.

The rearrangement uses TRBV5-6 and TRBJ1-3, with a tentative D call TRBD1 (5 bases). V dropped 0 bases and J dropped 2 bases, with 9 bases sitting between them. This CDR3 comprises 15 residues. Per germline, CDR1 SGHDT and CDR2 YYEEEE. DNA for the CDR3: TGTGCCAGCAGCTTGGCGGGGCAGGCTGGAAACACCATATATTTT. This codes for CASSLAGQAGNTIYF.

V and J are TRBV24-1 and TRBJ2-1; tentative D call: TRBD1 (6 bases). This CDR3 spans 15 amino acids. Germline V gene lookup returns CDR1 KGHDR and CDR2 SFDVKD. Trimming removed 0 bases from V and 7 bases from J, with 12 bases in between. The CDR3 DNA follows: TGTGCCACCAGTGATTTGGGGACATTGGGAAATGAGCAGTTCTTC. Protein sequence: CATSDLGTLGNEQFF.

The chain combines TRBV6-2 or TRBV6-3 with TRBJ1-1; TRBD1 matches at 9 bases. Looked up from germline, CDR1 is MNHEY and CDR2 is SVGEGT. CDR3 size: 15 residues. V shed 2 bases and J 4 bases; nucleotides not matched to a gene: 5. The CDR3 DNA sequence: TGTGCCAGCAGTTACGGTACAGGGGGCATCACTGAAGCTTTCTTT. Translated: CASSYGTGGITEAFF.

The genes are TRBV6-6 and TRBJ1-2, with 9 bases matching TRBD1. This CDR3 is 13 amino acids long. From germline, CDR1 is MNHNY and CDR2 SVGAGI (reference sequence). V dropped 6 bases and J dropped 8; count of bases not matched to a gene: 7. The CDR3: CASRIQGADGYTF. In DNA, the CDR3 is TGTGCCAGCAGGATACAGGGGGCTGACGGCTACACCTTC.

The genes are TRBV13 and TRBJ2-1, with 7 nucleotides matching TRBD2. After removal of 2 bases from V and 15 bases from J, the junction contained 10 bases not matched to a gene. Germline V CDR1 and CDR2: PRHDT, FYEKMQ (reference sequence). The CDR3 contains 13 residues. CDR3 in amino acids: CASSLYIAGARFF. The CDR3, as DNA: TGTGCCAGCAGCTTATATATTGCGGGAGCACGGTTCTTC.

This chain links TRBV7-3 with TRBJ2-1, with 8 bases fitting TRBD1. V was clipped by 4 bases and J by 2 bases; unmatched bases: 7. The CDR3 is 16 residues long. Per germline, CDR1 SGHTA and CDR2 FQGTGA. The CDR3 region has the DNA TGTGCCAGCAGCTCACCGGGACAGGTACCCTACAATGAGCAGTTCTTC. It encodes CASSSPGQVPYNEQFF. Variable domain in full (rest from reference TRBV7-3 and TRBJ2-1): GAGVSQTPSNKVTEKGKYVELRCDPISGHTALYWYRQSLGQGPEFLIYFQGTGAADDSGLPNDRFFAVRPEGSVSTLKIQRTERGDSAVYLCASSSPGQVPYNEQFFGPGTRLTVL.

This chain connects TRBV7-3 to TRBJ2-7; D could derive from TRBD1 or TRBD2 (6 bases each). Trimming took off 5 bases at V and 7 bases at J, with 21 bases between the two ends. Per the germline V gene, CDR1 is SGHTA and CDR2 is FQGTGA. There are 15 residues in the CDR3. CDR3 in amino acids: CASSLMGGLLEEQYF. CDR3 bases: TGTGCCAGCAGCCTAATGGGGGGCCTCCTTGAAGAGCAGTACTTC.

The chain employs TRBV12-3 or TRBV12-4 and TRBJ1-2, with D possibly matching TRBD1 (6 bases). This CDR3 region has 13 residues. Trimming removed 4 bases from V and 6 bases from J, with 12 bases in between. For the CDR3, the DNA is TGTGCCAGCAGTTCATTATCAGGGGATGGCTACACCTTC. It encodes CASSSLSGDGYTF.

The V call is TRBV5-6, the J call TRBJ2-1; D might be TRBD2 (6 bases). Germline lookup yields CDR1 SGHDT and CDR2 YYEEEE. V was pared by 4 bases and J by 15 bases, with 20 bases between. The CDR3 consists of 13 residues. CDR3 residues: CASSATPGSQGFF. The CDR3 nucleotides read TGTGCCAGCAGCGCCACACCCGGGAGCCAGGGGTTCTTC.

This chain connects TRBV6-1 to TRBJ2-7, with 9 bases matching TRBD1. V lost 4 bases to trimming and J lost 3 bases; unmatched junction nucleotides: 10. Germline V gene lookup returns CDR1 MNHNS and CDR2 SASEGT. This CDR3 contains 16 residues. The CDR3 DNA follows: TGTGCCAGCAGTGTCCGTAGGGGACAGGGTTTCTACGAGCAGTACTTC. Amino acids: CASSVRRGQGFYEQYF.

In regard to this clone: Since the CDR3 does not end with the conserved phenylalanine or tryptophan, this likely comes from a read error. The CDR3 DNA follows: TGTGCCGGCAGCCCCTACAGGGTGAACTATAATTCACCCCTCCACCTT. Amino acids: CAGSPYRVNYNSPLHL. The V and J genes are TRBV7-8 and TRBJ1-6; TRBD1 might be the D (6 bases). The CDR3 is 16 amino acids. Germline V gives CDR1 SGHVS, CDR2 FQNEAQ.

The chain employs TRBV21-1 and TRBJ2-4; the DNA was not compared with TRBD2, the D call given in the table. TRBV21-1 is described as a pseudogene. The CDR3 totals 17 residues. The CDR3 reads CASSKALERLAKNIQYF. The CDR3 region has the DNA TGTGCCAGCAGCAAAGCGCTGGAGAGACTAGCCAAAAACATTCAGTACTTC.

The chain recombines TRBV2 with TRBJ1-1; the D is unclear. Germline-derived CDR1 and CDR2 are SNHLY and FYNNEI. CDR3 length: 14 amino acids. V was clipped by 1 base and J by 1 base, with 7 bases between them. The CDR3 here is CASSEVAGNTEAFF. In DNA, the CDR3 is TGTGCCAGCAGTGAAGTGGCAGGGAACACTGAAGCTTTCTTT.

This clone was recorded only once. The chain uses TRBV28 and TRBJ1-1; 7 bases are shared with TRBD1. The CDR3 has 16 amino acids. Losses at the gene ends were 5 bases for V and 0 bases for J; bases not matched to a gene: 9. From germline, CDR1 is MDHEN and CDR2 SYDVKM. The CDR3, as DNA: TGTGCCAGCAGTCTCTGGACAGGACTGATGAACACTGAAGCTTTCTTT. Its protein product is CASSLWTGLMNTEAFF.

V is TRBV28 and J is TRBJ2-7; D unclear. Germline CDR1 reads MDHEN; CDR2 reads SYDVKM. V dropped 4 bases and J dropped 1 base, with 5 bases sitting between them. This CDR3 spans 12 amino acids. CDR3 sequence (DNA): TGTGCCAGCAGTTCATATTCCTACGAGCAGTACTTC. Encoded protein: CASSSYSYEQYF.